The 21 T cell receptor beta chains below all came from one sample that was sequenced in a study of blood T cell repertoires in COVID-19 (dated by TCRdb to 2019 to 2021). Library prep was done by the immunoSEQ multiplex PCR assay. The clones in this table, taken by TCRdb from immuneACCESS, are in-frame only. Not every clone is retained; where verified, under half of the shortfall comes from an unresolved V gene, and the cause of the rest is unknown. The sample table records roughly 100,000 clones; 80% to 90% of these occur just once. The top ten constitute 15% of the sample. The sample consisted of peripheral blood. Source of these receptors: a man aged 50-60 years with acute or convalescent COVID-19.

The chain recombines TRBV27 with TRBJ2-2; 10 bases are a match to TRBD2. Trimming cost V 6 bases and J 5 bases; bases outside gene matches: 12. The CDR3 length is 17 residues. CDR1 is MNHEY, CDR2 SMNVEV, per germline (reference sequence). The CDR3 here is CASSSGTSARGTGELFF. CDR3 DNA: TGTGCCAGCAGCTCCGGGACTAGCGCCCGGGGAACCGGGGAGCTGTTTTTT.

This chain uses TRBV30 with TRBJ2-7; D not certain. Germline CDR1 reads GTSNPN; CDR2 reads SVGIG (reference sequence). The CDR3 totals 11 residues. Trimming shortened V by 0 bases and J by 6 bases, and 6 bases separated the two germline ends. The CDR3 DNA reads TGTGCCTGGAGTGTACGCGGCGAGCAGTACTTC. Its protein is CAWSVRGEQYF.

The genes are TRBV12-3 or TRBV12-4 and TRBJ2-2; D is unresolved. This CDR3 is built from 12 residues. V was trimmed by 4 bases and J by 3 bases, leaving 3 bases between them. CDR3 nucleotides: TGTGCCAGCAGTTCTCACACCGGGGAGCTGTTTTTT. Translating gives CASSSHTGELFF.

The gene calls are TRBV5-1 and TRBJ1-4; possibly TRBD1 for D (5 bases). CDR1 SGHRS and CDR2 YFSETQ come from the germline V gene. V was cut by 0 bases and J by 3 bases, with 6 bases left in between. The CDR3 totals 14 residues. The CDR3 is CASSLGQSNEKLFF. The CDR3 nucleotides read TGCGCCAGCAGCTTGGGACAGTCTAATGAAAAACTGTTTTTT.

The CDR3 DNA follows: TGCAGCGTTGTAGACAGGAGGTACGGCTACACCTTC. This codes for CSVVDRRYGYTF. This chain connects TRBV29-1 to TRBJ1-2; weak D call: TRBD1 (6 bases). CDR3 size: 12 residues. Germline V gene data show CDR1 as SQVTM and CDR2 as ANQGSEA. V was clipped by 4 bases and J by 8 bases, with 14 bases between them.

This clone was recorded once. This sequence joins TRBV2 and TRBJ2-1, with a weak D call TRBD1 (6 bases). Trimming left V 8 bases short and J 6 bases short, with 17 bases between. Germline assignment: CDR1 SNHLY and CDR2 FYNNEI. The CDR3 is 14 residues long. CDR3 sequence reads: CASLTGHELNEQFF. The DNA for the CDR3 is TGTGCCAGCTTAACGGGACACGAACTCAATGAGCAGTTCTTC. Drawing the rest from reference TRBV2 and TRBJ2-1, the complete variable domain is EPEVTQTPSHQVTQMGQEVILRCVPISNHLYFYWYRQILGQKVEFLVSFYNNEISEKSEIFDDQFSVERPDGSNFTLKIRSTKLEDSAMYFCASLTGHELNEQFFGPGTRLTVL.

This chain joins TRBV5-1 and TRBJ1-4; 8 bases are a match to TRBD1. Unmatched junction bases numbered 4, after V lost 4 bases and J lost 5 bases. CDR1 SGHRS and CDR2 YFSETQ come from the germline V gene. The CDR3 runs 14 residues. Here the CDR3 reads CASSPRQGNEKLFF. The CDR3 DNA is TGCGCCAGCAGCCCTCGACAGGGGAATGAAAAACTGTTTTTT.

CDR3 loop: CASSRTAQETQYF. The CDR3 bases are TGTGCCAGCAGCCGGACAGCACAAGAGACCCAGTACTTC. This chain joins TRBV6-5 and TRBJ2-5; possibly TRBD1 for D (6 bases). This CDR3 has 13 residues. CDR1 is MNHEY and CDR2 is SVGAGI in the germline V gene. Trimming took off 6 bases at V and 2 bases at J, with 10 bases between the two ends.

The chain is built from TRBV5-5 and TRBJ2-5; 10 positions match TRBD2. The CDR3 is made up of 15 amino acids. Losses at the gene ends were 5 bases for V and 5 bases for J; bases not matched to a gene: 9. Germline-derived CDR1 and CDR2 are SGHKS and YYEKEE (reference sequence). CDR3 protein: CASSLGSGREETQYF. The CDR3 DNA follows: TGTGCCAGCAGTCTCGGGAGCGGGAGGGAGGAGACCCAGTACTTC.

This clone was seen just once. J is TRBJ1-1 and V is TRBV12-3 or TRBV12-4; D remains unclear. V lost 6 bases and J 8 bases, leaving 13 bases between the germline ends. The CDR3 sequence is 12 residues long. The CDR3 DNA reads as TGTGCCAGCAGCAAAGGAGGGAGGGAAGCTTTCTTT. Protein product: CASSKGGREAFF.

Note on this clone: One end of the junction fails to match germline, which may point to a read error. V usage is TRBV9 and J usage is TRBJ1-1; 9 bases match TRBD1. The CDR3 length is 16 residues. Germline V gene sequence: CDR1 SGDLS, CDR2 YYNGEE. The CDR3 coding sequence is TGTGCCAGCAGCGTAGATCTTGGGACAGGGAACGCTGAAGCTTTCTTT. This sequence encodes CASSVDLGTGNAEAFF.

The rearrangement joins TRBV6-6 to TRBJ2-1; TRBD2 is a possible D gene (6 bases). V was shortened by 0 bases and J by 7 bases, with 10 bases between the two germline ends. This CDR3 has 14 residues. Looked up from germline, CDR1 is MNHNY and CDR2 is SVGAGI (reference sequence). CDR3 amino acids: CASSYSTGSNEQFF. In nucleotides, the CDR3 is TGTGCCAGCAGTTACTCGACCGGGAGTAATGAGCAGTTCTTC.

The rearrangement links TRBV19 to TRBJ2-1; a weak D match, TRBD1 (5 bases). CDR3 length equals 14 residues. Germline CDR1 is LNHDA and CDR2 is SQIVND (reference sequence). Trimming cost V 3 bases and J 8 bases, with 14 bases left between them. CDR3 in DNA: TGTGCCAGTAGTATTGGCCAGGGAAGTTATGAGCAGTTCTTC. This codes for CASSIGQGSYEQFF.

The genes are TRBV21-1 and TRBJ2-2; the table's D call of TRBD1 was not tested on the DNA. TRBV21-1 constitutes a pseudogene. This CDR3 region has 19 residues. The CDR3 here is CASSKPHGQGAMATGELFF. The CDR3 coding sequence is TGTGCCAGCAGCAAACCTCACGGGCAGGGGGCGATGGCCACCGGGGAGCTGTTTTTT.

This chain links TRBV19 with TRBJ2-4, with D perhaps TRBD2 (5 bases). Trimming pared 3 bases from V and 3 bases from J, leaving 6 bases between. CDR1 LNHDA and CDR2 SQIVND come from the germline V gene (reference sequence). The CDR3 consists of 13 residues. The CDR3 DNA sequence: TGTGCCAGTAGTATGGGGAGCAAAAACATTCAGTACTTC. Residues: CASSMGSKNIQYF.

This chain connects TRBV5-4 to TRBJ2-7; 12 bases are shared with TRBD1. CDR3 length equals 14 residues. The germline V gene has CDR1 SGHNT and CDR2 YYREEE (reference sequence). V lost 4 bases, J lost 7 bases, and 6 bases stayed unmatched. CDR3 coding DNA: TGTGCCAGCAGCCCCGGGACAGGGGGCCTGGAGCAGTACTTC. The encoded protein is CASSPGTGGLEQYF.

This rearrangement joins TRBV3-1 (or the pseudogene TRBV3-2) to TRBJ2-1; 8 positions match TRBD2. CDR1 LGHDT and CDR2 YNNKEL come from the germline V gene (reference sequence). J gave up 4 bases and V 1 base, and 6 bases lay outside the gene matches. There are 16 residues in the CDR3. The CDR3: CASSQVDSGTYNEQFF. The CDR3 region has the DNA TGTGCCAGCAGCCAAGTTGATAGCGGGACATACAATGAGCAGTTCTTC.

The chain recombines TRBV6-5 with TRBJ1-2; possibly TRBD1 for D (6 bases). The CDR3 covers 14 residues. V was clipped by 6 bases and J by 0 bases, with 11 bases between them. Germline-derived CDR1 and CDR2 are MNHEY and SVGAGI. CDR3 protein: CASRVTGTNYGYTF. For the CDR3, the DNA is TGTGCCAGCAGAGTGACAGGTACTAACTATGGCTACACCTTC.

This chain joins TRBV27 and TRBJ1-2; 7 nucleotides line up with TRBD1. CDR3 length equals 14 residues. Unmatched junction bases numbered 8, after V lost 6 bases and J lost 4 bases. The germline CDR1 and CDR2 sequences are MNHEY and SMNVEV (reference sequence). The CDR3 DNA reads TGTGCCAGCAGCCCAACAGGGGCGAGCTATGGCTACACCTTC. Translated, it gives CASSPTGASYGYTF.

The chain uses TRBV5-1 and TRBJ2-3; 11 nucleotides line up with TRBD2. Looked up from germline, CDR1 is SGHRS and CDR2 is YFSETQ. The J segment lost 0 bases and the V segment lost 0 bases, leaving 12 bases of the junction unmatched. The CDR3 extends over 20 amino acids. This chain's CDR3 is CASSLAPRLAGGPSTDTQYF. The CDR3 DNA is TGCGCCAGCAGCTTGGCCCCCAGGCTAGCGGGAGGTCCTAGCACAGATACGCAGTATTTT.

J is TRBJ2-1 and V is TRBV6-5; D is uncertain. Germline CDR1 is MNHEY and CDR2 is SVGAGI. The CDR3 is made up of 13 amino acids. Trimming removed 2 bases at V and 3 bases at J, with 5 bases between. The CDR3: CASSYGHYNEQFF. The CDR3 region has the DNA TGTGCCAGCAGTTACGGCCACTACAATGAGCAGTTCTTC.